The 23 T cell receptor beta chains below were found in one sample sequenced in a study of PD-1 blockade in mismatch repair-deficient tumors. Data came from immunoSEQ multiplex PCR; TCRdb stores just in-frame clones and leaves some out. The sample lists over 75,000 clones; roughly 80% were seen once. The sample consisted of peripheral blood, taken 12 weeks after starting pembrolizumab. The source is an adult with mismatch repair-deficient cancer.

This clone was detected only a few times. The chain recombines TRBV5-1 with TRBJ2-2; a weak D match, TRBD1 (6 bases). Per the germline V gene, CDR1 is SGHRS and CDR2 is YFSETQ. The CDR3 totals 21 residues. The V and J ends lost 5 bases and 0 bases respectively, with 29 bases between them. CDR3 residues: CASRIARGWTPKNTNTGELFF. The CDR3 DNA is TGCGCCAGCAGGATCGCCAGGGGTTGGACCCCCAAGAACACGAACACCGGGGAGCTGTTTTTT. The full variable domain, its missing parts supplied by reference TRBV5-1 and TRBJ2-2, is KAGVTQTPRYLIKTRGQQVTLSCSPISGHRSVSWYQQTPGQGLQFLFEYFSETQRNKGNFPGRFSGRQFSNSRSEMNVSTLELGDSALYLCASRIARGWTPKNTNTGELFFGEGSRLTVL.

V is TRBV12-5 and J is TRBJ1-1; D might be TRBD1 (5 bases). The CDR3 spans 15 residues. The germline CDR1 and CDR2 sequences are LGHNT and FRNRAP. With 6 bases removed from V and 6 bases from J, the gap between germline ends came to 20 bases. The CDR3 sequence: CASGRGADRGAEAFF. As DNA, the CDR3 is TGTGCTAGTGGGAGGGGCGCCGACCGTGGTGCTGAAGCTTTCTTT.

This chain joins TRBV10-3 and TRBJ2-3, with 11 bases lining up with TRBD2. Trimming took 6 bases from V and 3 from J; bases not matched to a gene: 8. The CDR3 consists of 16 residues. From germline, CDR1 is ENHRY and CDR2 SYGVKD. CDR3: CAIREELAGVTDTQYF. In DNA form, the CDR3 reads TGTGCCATCAGGGAAGAACTAGCGGGAGTAACAGATACGCAGTATTTT.

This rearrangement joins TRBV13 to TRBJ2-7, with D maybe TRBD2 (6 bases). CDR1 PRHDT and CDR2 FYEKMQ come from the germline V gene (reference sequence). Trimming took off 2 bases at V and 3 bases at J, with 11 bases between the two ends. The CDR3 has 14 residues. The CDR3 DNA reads TGTGCCAGCAGCTTATATCCGGGGGTCTACGAGCAGTACTTC. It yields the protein CASSLYPGVYEQYF.

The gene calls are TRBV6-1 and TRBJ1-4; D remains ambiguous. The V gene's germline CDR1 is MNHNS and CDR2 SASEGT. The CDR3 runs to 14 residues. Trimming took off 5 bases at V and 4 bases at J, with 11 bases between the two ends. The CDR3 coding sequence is TGTGCCAGCAGTTCCCGACACGATAATGAAAAACTGTTTTTT. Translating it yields CASSSRHDNEKLFF.

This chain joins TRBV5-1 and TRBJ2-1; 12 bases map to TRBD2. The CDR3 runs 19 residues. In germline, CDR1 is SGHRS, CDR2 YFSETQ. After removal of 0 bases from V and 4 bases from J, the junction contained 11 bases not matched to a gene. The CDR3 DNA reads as TGCGCCAGCAGCTTGGGGGCCCTCGGACTAGCGGGAAATTACAATGAGCAGTTCTTC. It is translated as CASSLGALGLAGNYNEQFF. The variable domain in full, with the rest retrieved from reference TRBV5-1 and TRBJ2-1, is KAGVTQTPRYLIKTRGQQVTLSCSPISGHRSVSWYQQTPGQGLQFLFEYFSETQRNKGNFPGRFSGRQFSNSRSEMNVSTLELGDSALYLCASSLGALGLAGNYNEQFFGPGTRLTVL.

As DNA, the CDR3 is TGTGCTAGTGGTTTGGTGGGGCTCTCCATGTCCTACAATGAGCAGTTCTTC. It specifies CASGLVGLSMSYNEQFF. The chain carries TRBV12-5 and TRBJ2-1; the D gene is possibly TRBD1 (5 bases). The CDR3 covers 17 residues. Germline values: CDR1 LGHNT, CDR2 FRNRAP. With 0 bases removed from V and 1 base from J, the gap between germline ends came to 13 bases.

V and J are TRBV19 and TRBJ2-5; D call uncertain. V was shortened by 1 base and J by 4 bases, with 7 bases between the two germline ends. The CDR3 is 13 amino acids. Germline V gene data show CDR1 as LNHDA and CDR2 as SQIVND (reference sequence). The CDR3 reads CASSIGTAETQYF. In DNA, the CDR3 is TGTGCCAGTAGTATAGGGACGGCAGAGACCCAGTACTTC.

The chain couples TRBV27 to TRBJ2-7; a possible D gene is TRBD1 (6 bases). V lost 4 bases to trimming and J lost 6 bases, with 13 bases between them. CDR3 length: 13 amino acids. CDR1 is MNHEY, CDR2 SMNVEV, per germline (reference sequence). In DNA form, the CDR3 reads TGTGCCAGCAGTTACGGACAGTCCGTCGAGCAGTACTTC. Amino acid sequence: CASSYGQSVEQYF.

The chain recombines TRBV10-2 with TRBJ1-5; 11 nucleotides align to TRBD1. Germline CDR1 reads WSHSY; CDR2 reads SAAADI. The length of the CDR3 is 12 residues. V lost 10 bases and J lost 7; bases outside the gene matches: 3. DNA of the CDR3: TGCGCCACCGGGACAGGGGGGCAGCCCCAGCATTTT. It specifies CATGTGGQPQHF.

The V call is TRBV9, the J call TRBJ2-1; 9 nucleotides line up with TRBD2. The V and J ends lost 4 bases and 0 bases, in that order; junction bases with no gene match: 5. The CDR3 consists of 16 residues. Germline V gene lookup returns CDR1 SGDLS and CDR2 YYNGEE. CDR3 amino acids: CASSPTSGSSYNEQFF. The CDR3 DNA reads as TGTGCCAGCAGCCCGACTAGCGGCAGCTCCTACAATGAGCAGTTCTTC.

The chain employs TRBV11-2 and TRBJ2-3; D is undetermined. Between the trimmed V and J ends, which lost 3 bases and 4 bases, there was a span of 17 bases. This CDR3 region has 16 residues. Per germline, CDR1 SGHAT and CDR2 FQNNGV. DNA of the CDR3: TGTGCCAGCAGCTTCTCCGGACGTCTCTCCGCAGATACGCAGTATTTT. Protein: CASSFSGRLSADTQYF.

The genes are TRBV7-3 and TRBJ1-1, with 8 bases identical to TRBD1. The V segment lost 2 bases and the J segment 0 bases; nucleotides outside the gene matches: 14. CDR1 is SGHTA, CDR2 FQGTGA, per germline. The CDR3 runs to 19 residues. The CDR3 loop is CASSLYATGAHGMNTEAFF. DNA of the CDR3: TGTGCCAGCAGCTTATACGCGACAGGGGCGCACGGAATGAACACTGAAGCTTTCTTT. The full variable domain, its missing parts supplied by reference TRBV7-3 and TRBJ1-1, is GAGVSQTPSNKVTEKGKYVELRCDPISGHTALYWYRQSLGQGPEFLIYFQGTGAADDSGLPNDRFFAVRPEGSVSTLKIQRTERGDSAVYLCASSLYATGAHGMNTEAFFGQGTRLTVV.

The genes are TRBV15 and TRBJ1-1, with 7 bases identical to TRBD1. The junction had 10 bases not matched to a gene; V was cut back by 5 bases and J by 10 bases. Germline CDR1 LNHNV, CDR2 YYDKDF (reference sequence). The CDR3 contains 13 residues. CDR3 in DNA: TGTGCCACCAGCCCTGACAGGGCTAGGGGAGCTTTCTTT. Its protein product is CATSPDRARGAFF.

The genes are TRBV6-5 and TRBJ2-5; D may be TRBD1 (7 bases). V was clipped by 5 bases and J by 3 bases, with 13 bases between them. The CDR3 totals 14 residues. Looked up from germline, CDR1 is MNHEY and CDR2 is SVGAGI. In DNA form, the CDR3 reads TGTGCCAGCAGTCTGGAGGGGGCTAAAGAGACCCAGTACTTC. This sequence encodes CASSLEGAKETQYF.

CDR3 sequence reads: CASSYSGQGNNQPQHF. The CDR3 coding sequence is TGTGCCAGCAGTTACTCAGGGCAGGGGAACAATCAGCCCCAGCATTTT. The V gene is TRBV6-6, the J gene TRBJ1-5; possible D gene TRBD1, 6 bases. The V end was cut by 0 bases, the J end by 3 bases, with 12 bases between. Germline V lookup: CDR1 MNHNY, CDR2 SVGAGI (reference sequence). This CDR3 has 16 amino acids.

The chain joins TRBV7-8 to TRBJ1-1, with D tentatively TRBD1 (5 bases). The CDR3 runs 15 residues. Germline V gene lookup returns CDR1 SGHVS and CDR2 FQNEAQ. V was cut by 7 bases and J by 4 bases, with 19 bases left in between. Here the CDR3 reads CASTIFSGGGTEAFF. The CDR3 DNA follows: TGTGCCAGCACCATCTTCAGCGGGGGAGGCACTGAAGCTTTCTTT.

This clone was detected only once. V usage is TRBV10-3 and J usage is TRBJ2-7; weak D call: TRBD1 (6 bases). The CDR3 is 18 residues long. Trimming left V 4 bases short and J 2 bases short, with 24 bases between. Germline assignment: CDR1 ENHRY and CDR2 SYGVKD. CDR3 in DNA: TGTGCCATCAGTGGGGGGCGGTTATTGGGGCGAGTAACCTACGAGCAGTACTTC. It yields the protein CAISGGRLLGRVTYEQYF.

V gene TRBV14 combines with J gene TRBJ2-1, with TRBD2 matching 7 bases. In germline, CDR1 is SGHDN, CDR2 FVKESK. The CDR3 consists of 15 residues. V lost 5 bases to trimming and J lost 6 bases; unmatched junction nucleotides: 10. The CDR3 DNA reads TGTGCCAGCAGCACCTTCCGGGGGGTTGGCAATGAGCAGTTCTTC. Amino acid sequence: CASSTFRGVGNEQFF.

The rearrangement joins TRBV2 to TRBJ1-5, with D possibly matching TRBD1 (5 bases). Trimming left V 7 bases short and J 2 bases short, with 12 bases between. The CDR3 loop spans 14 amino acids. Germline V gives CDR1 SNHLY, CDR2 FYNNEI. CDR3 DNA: TGTGCCAGCACCTTAGACAGTGGCAATCAGCCCCAGCATTTT. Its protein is CASTLDSGNQPQHF.

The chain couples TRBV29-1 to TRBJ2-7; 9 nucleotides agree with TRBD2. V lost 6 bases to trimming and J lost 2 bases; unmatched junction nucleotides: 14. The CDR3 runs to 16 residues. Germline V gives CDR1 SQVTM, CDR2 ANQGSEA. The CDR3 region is CSVWASGTQEPYEQYF. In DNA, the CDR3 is TGCAGCGTGTGGGCTAGCGGGACCCAAGAACCCTACGAGCAGTACTTC.

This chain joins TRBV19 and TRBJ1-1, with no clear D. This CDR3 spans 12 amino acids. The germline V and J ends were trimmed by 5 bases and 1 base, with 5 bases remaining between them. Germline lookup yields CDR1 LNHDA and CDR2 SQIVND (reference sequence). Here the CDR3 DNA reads TGTGCCAGTAGTTTTGGGAACACTGAAGCTTTCTTT. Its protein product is CASSFGNTEAFF.

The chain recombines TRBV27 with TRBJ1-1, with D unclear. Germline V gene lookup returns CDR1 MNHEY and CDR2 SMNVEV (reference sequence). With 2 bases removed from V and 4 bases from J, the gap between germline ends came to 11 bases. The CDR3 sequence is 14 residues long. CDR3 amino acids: CASSLTEEGTEAFF. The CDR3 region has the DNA TGTGCCAGCAGTTTAACAGAGGAGGGCACTGAAGCTTTCTTT.